Each of the 16 T cell receptor beta chains below was sequenced from the same sample in a study of cytomegalovirus exposure and HLA in healthy donors. The PCR was carried out with 60 Vbeta primers and 13 Jbeta primers. This table comes from immunoSEQ multiplex PCR, and its TCRdb copy is limited to in-frame clones, with some not included. The sample includes over 200,000 clones, about 80% of them seen just once. The specimen was PBMCs. The receptors derive from a woman aged 40 to 49 in good health and CMV-seronegative.

The V call is TRBV7-2, the J call TRBJ1-6; 8 bases are shared with TRBD1. This CDR3 is 15 amino acids long. The ends lost 6 bases at V and 7 bases at J; junction bases unmatched: 8. Germline loops: CDR1 SGHTA, CDR2 FQGNSA. This chain's CDR3 is CASRRQGMGNSPLHF. The CDR3 DNA reads TGTGCCAGCAGACGACAGGGGATGGGGAATTCACCCCTCCACTTT.

This clone was detected a few times. The chain couples TRBV4-1 to TRBJ2-2; D may be TRBD1 (5 bases). Germline CDR1 is MGHRA and CDR2 is YSYEKL. CDR3 length: 15 amino acids. With 2 bases removed from V and 3 bases from J, the gap between germline ends came to 10 bases. The CDR3 region has the DNA TGCGCCAGCAGCCAACCAGGGTCATACACCGGGGAGCTGTTTTTT. It translates to CASSQPGSYTGELFF.

The rearrangement joins TRBV7-9 to TRBJ2-7; 10 nucleotides match TRBD2. V was clipped by 5 bases and J by 5 bases; unmatched bases: 9. The CDR3 is made up of 15 amino acids. The germline gives CDR1 SEHNR, CDR2 FQNEAQ (reference sequence). For the CDR3, the DNA is TGTGCCAGCAGCGGTACCGGGACTAGCGTGAACGAGCAGTACTTC. It translates to CASSGTGTSVNEQYF. Combining the CDR3 with reference TRBV7-9 and TRBJ2-7 gives the whole variable domain DTGVSQNPRHKITKRGQNVTFRCDPISEHNRLYWYRQTLGQGPEFLTYFQNEAQLEKSRLLSDRFSAERPKGSFSTLEIQRTEQGDSAMYLCASSGTGTSVNEQYFGPGTRLTVT.

The rearrangement links TRBV6-5 to TRBJ1-2; 8 nucleotides agree with TRBD1. The CDR3 contains 14 residues. The germline CDR1 and CDR2 sequences are MNHEY and SVGAGI. Trimming cost V 6 bases and J 1 base; bases outside gene matches: 4. The CDR3 sequence: CASSRTGSNYGYTF. CDR3 coding DNA: TGTGCCAGCAGCAGGACAGGGAGTAACTATGGCTACACCTTC.

This clone was found a few times. The rearrangement joins TRBV5-4 to TRBJ1-1; D is uncertain. Germline V gene sequence: CDR1 SGHNT, CDR2 YYREEE (reference sequence). V was shortened by 2 bases and J by 5 bases, with 10 bases between the two germline ends. The CDR3 runs to 13 residues. In DNA, the CDR3 is TGTGCCAGCAGCTTAGAAGTTCGGACTGAAGCTTTCTTT. Its protein is CASSLEVRTEAFF.

The rearrangement uses TRBV27 and TRBJ2-5; tentative D call: TRBD1 (5 bases). This CDR3 spans 14 amino acids. The germline gives CDR1 MNHEY, CDR2 SMNVEV (reference sequence). Trimming took 2 bases from V and 10 from J, leaving 17 bases between them. The CDR3 nucleotides read TGTGCCAGCAGTTTAAGGGGTGTCCCAGGCAGCCAGTACTTC. Translating gives CASSLRGVPGSQYF.

The V gene is TRBV5-1, the J gene TRBJ2-1; the match to TRBD2 covers 10 bases. The J segment lost 2 bases and the V segment lost 2 bases, leaving 1 base of the junction unmatched. From germline, CDR1 is SGHRS and CDR2 YFSETQ. The CDR3 is made up of 15 amino acids. The CDR3 bases are TGCGCCAGCAGCTTACTAGCGGGGACCTACAATGAGCAGTTCTTC. It translates to CASSLLAGTYNEQFF.

This chain links TRBV25-1 with TRBJ1-1; D is unresolved. Germline V CDR1 and CDR2: MGHDK, SYGVNS. This CDR3 is built from 14 residues. V was cut by 2 bases and J by 1 base, with 8 bases left in between. Here the CDR3 reads CASSETGRNTEAFF. The CDR3 coding sequence is TGTGCCAGCAGTGAAACTGGTAGGAACACTGAAGCTTTCTTT.

V and J are TRBV2 and TRBJ2-2; 14 bases align to TRBD2. The germline CDR1 and CDR2 sequences are SNHLY and FYNNEI. The CDR3 loop spans 17 amino acids. After removal of 3 bases from V and 3 bases from J, the junction contained 3 bases not matched to a gene. In DNA, the CDR3 is TGTGCCAGCAGTGATGGGACTAGCGGGGGTCACACCGGGGAGCTGTTTTTT. Protein sequence: CASSDGTSGGHTGELFF.

This clone was seen a single time. At one of its ends the junction is not consistent with the germline gene, which may arise from a read error. The same CDR3 also results from other DNA sequences found in this sample. This chain joins TRBV29-1 and TRBJ1-1; perhaps TRBD1 as D (5 bases). Germline values: CDR1 SQVTM, CDR2 ANQGSEA. This CDR3 is built from 14 residues. The CDR3 loop is CSAGVRARDTEAFF. CDR3 nucleotide sequence: TGCAGCGCGGGGGTGCGGGCGCGCGACACCGAAGCTTTCTTT.

The chain uses TRBV9 and TRBJ2-3; 7 positions agree with TRBD2. V dropped 1 base and J dropped 4; count of bases not matched to a gene: 0. CDR3 size: 13 residues. From germline, CDR1 is SGDLS and CDR2 YYNGEE. The CDR3 DNA follows: TGTGCCAGCAGCGTACGGGGGGCAGATACGCAGTATTTT. This translates into CASSVRGADTQYF.

J is TRBJ1-3 and V is TRBV30; D call uncertain. Germline CDR1 GTSNPN, CDR2 SVGIG (reference sequence). Trimming pared 1 base from V and 8 bases from J, leaving 12 bases between. The CDR3 spans 13 residues. As DNA, the CDR3 is TGTGCCTGGAGTGGGATCGCGGAGGACACCATATATTTT. Amino acid sequence: CAWSGIAEDTIYF.

The V call is TRBV6-1, the J call TRBJ1-2; D gene uncertain. The V gene's germline CDR1 is MNHNS and CDR2 SASEGT. The CDR3 is 17 amino acids. Trimming cost V 3 bases and J 4 bases, with 21 bases left between them. The CDR3 nucleotides are TGTGCCAGCAGTGATTCCCTTGACGGGATGGTGGGCTATGGCTACACCTTC. Translating it yields CASSDSLDGMVGYGYTF.

The V call is TRBV6-6, the J call TRBJ1-5; D perhaps matches TRBD1 (5 bases). The germline V and J ends were trimmed by 7 bases and 5 bases, with 15 bases remaining between them. Looked up from germline, CDR1 is MNHNY and CDR2 is SVGAGI (reference sequence). The CDR3 is made up of 14 amino acids. The CDR3 sequence: CASTNFARDQPQHF. CDR3 bases: TGTGCCAGCACTAATTTCGCCAGGGATCAGCCCCAGCATTTT.

This chain uses TRBV5-1 with TRBJ2-5; TRBD2 is a possible D gene (5 bases). Germline V lookup: CDR1 SGHRS, CDR2 YFSETQ. Trimming cost V 4 bases and J 9 bases, with 16 bases left between them. The length of the CDR3 is 13 residues. The CDR3 DNA sequence: TGCGCCAGCAGCCTTCTCAACAGCGGAGCCCAGTACTTC. As protein: CASSLLNSGAQYF.

J is TRBJ2-7 and V is TRBV6-1; 8 nucleotides match TRBD1. Germline CDR1 is MNHNS and CDR2 is SASEGT. The V and J ends lost 2 bases and 3 bases, in that order; junction bases with no gene match: 9. This CDR3 contains 16 residues. The CDR3 reads CASSEPDWTGRYEQYF. The CDR3 region has the DNA TGTGCCAGCAGTGAACCGGACTGGACAGGGCGCTACGAGCAGTACTTC.